This TCR beta chain appears in the sequencing data of a study of blood T cell repertoires in COVID-19. Germline V gives CDR1 MNHEY, CDR2 SMNVEV (reference sequence). The CDR3 has 17 amino acids. V lost 6 bases to trimming and J lost 3 bases; unmatched junction nucleotides: 12. The repertoire was sequenced with immunoSEQ multiplex PCR; TCRdb's copy has only in-frame clones and lacks some. This table holds roughly 250,000 clones, approximately 88% found once. The receptor's source is a woman aged 40 to 50 with acute COVID-19. V and J are TRBV27 and TRBJ2-7; 12 bases are shared with TRBD2. Sequencing used PBMCs or T cells enriched from blood (not recorded which). CDR3 in DNA: TGTGCCAGCAGATGCTATAAGGGACTAGCGGGTTTCTACGAGCAGTACGTC. Translating gives CASRCYKGLAGFYEQYV.